This passage covers 24 T cell receptor beta chains from one sample sequenced in a study of T cells in Graves' hyperthyroidism and ophthalmopathy. TCR beta CDR3 sequences were amplified from RNA transcripts. First-round RT-PCR with HTBI primers amplified the TCR CDR3 region. TCRdb re-called the multiplex PCR reads with MiXCR, one entry per CDR3 protein. This sample has approximately 530,000 distinct CDR3 sequences; about 20% occur once, and the top ten carry approximately 48%. The sequencing input was blood. The receptors shown here come from a man in his forties or fifties with Graves' ophthalmopathy.

The chain carries TRBV5-1 and TRBJ2-5, with D hard to call. V dropped 0 bases and J dropped 2 bases, with 14 bases sitting between them. The CDR3 has 16 residues. Germline V lookup: CDR1 SGHRS, CDR2 YFSETQ. In nucleotides, the CDR3 is TGCGCCAGCAGCTTGGTTCCCGAGGCCCGTCAAGAGACCCAGTACTTC. This codes for CASSLVPEARQETQYF.

In DNA form, the CDR3 reads TGTGCCAGTAGTATAAGGGCAGGGGAAGAGACCCAGTACTTC. Translating gives CASSIRAGEETQYF. This chain connects TRBV19 to TRBJ2-5; TRBD1 is a possible D gene (6 bases). Germline CDR1 LNHDA, CDR2 SQIVND (reference sequence). The CDR3 runs 14 residues. V gave up 2 bases and J gave up 3 bases, with 10 bases separating them.

This clonotype showed up many times. The chain employs TRBV15 and TRBJ1-6; TRBD1 aligns across 7 bases. CDR1 LNHNV and CDR2 YYDKDF come from the germline V gene (reference sequence). This CDR3 comprises 15 residues. V was clipped by 1 base and J by 10 bases; unmatched bases: 7. The CDR3 protein is CATSRAQGYGSPLHF. CDR3 nucleotide sequence: TGTGCCACCAGCAGAGCACAGGGGTATGGCTCACCCCTCCACTTT.

A few counts support this clonotype. This may be a read error, as it is one base from a much larger clone. The chain recombines TRBV12-3 or TRBV12-4 with TRBJ2-7, with 8 bases matching TRBD1. The CDR3 consists of 14 residues. This chain's CDR3 is CANSRQGARNEQYF. The CDR3 nucleotides are TGTGCCAACAGTCGTCAGGGGGCTCGGAACGAGCAGTACTTC.

This clonotype was recorded many times. The chain is built from TRBV3-1 and TRBJ1-2; a possible D gene is TRBD1 (5 bases). Trimming pared 0 bases from V and 6 bases from J, leaving 11 bases between. The CDR3 runs to 14 residues. Germline V gene sequence: CDR1 LGHDT, CDR2 YNNKEL (reference sequence). The CDR3 coding sequence is TGTGCCAGCAGCCAAGATCTGGGGCCAGATGGCTACACCTTC. This sequence encodes CASSQDLGPDGYTF.

This clonotype was observed a few times. This sequence joins TRBV7-9 and TRBJ1-2, with a weak D call TRBD1 (6 bases). Germline V gives CDR1 SEHNR, CDR2 FQNEAQ (reference sequence). The CDR3 is made up of 13 amino acids. The V end was cut by 0 bases, the J end by 8 bases, with 10 bases between. CDR3 loop: CASSLAGHKGYTF. The CDR3 DNA reads as TGTGCCAGCAGCTTAGCGGGACATAAGGGCTACACCTTC.

The chain combines TRBV7-9 with TRBJ2-1; D possibly corresponds to TRBD2 (5 bases). The CDR3 is made up of 11 amino acids. Germline loops: CDR1 SEHNR, CDR2 FQNEAQ (reference sequence). The V end lost 1 base, the J end lost 14 bases, and 9 bases lay between the germline ends. The CDR3 is CASSLGTEEFF. The CDR3 DNA reads TGTGCCAGCAGCTTAGGGACTGAAGAGTTCTTC.

The sample holds many counts of this clonotype. CDR3 in amino acids: CASSLNPYEQYF. The CDR3 nucleotides read TGCGCCAGCAGCTTGAATCCCTACGAGCAGTACTTC. The rearrangement uses TRBV5-1 and TRBJ2-7, with no clear D. Germline assignment: CDR1 SGHRS and CDR2 YFSETQ. CDR3 length: 12 amino acids. V was clipped by 1 base and J by 2 bases, with 4 bases between them.

This clonotype has at least ten counts. The V call is TRBV18, the J call TRBJ2-1; D is uncertain. V was cut by 3 bases and J by 8 bases, with 14 bases left in between. This CDR3 comprises 14 residues. Germline CDR1 KGHSH, CDR2 LQKENI. In DNA, the CDR3 is TGTGCCAGCTCACCCCAAAATTTAGTCGATGAGCAGTTCTTC. This codes for CASSPQNLVDEQFF.

This clonotype was observed many times. The J gene is TRBJ2-3, the V gene TRBV3-1; D unclear. V was cut by 0 bases and J by 7 bases, with 8 bases left in between. CDR1 LGHDT and CDR2 YNNKEL come from the germline V gene (reference sequence). This CDR3 is built from 13 residues. In DNA, the CDR3 is TGTGCCAGCAGCCAAGAGGGCTCGTATACGCAGTATTTT. This codes for CASSQEGSYTQYF.

This clonotype was seen more than once but under ten times. The chain has TRBV20-1 and TRBJ2-7; 10 bases agree with TRBD2. This CDR3 has 14 amino acids. CDR1 is DFQATT and CDR2 is SNEGSKA in the germline V gene (reference sequence). Trimming took 2 bases from V and 3 from J; bases not matched to a gene: 4. This CDR3 reads CSARRASGSYEQYF. The CDR3 nucleotides are TGCAGTGCTAGAAGGGCTAGCGGGAGCTACGAGCAGTACTTC.

The V call is TRBV18, the J call TRBJ1-5, with D perhaps matching TRBD1 (5 bases). CDR1 KGHSH and CDR2 LQKENI come from the germline V gene. The germline V and J ends were trimmed by 3 bases and 1 base, with 13 bases remaining between them. This CDR3 has 16 residues. DNA of the CDR3: TGTGCCAGCTCACCTAGGGCCCCAGGGAGCAATCAGCCCCAGCATTTT. This sequence encodes CASSPRAPGSNQPQHF.

This clonotype was seen ten or more times. This CDR3 reads CASSLQTGVTDTQYF. The CDR3 DNA is TGTGCCAGCAGCTTACAAACGGGAGTTACAGATACGCAGTATTTT. The chain is built from TRBV7-3 and TRBJ2-3; D possibly corresponds to TRBD2 (6 bases). CDR1 and CDR2 (germline): SGHTA, FQGTGA. V lost 2 bases, J lost 3 bases, and 12 bases lay in between. The CDR3 sequence is 15 residues long.

This clonotype was counted at least ten times. The chain couples TRBV3-1 to TRBJ2-5; no definite D call. Deletions cut 1 base from V and 0 bases from J, with 12 bases between. CDR1 is LGHDT, CDR2 YNNKEL, per germline (reference sequence). The CDR3 runs to 16 residues. In nucleotides, the CDR3 is TGTGCCAGCAGCCAAGGGGCCATAGCAAACCAAGAGACCCAGTACTTC. Amino acid sequence: CASSQGAIANQETQYF.

This chain links TRBV4-1 with TRBJ2-7; D may be TRBD1 (6 bases). Germline V CDR1 and CDR2: MGHRA, YSYEKL. This CDR3 region has 17 residues. The V gene lost 4 bases and the J gene lost 2 bases, with 21 bases spanning the gap. The CDR3 DNA reads TGCGCCAGCAGCCCCACGTTACGGACAGCGGATCCCTACGAGCAGTACTTC. This sequence encodes CASSPTLRTADPYEQYF.

This clonotype was detected many times. The chain employs TRBV5-1 and TRBJ2-7, with 9 nucleotides matching TRBD1. Looked up from germline, CDR1 is SGHRS and CDR2 is YFSETQ. The ends lost 0 bases at V and 4 bases at J; junction bases unmatched: 5. The CDR3 length is 15 residues. CDR3: CASSLGTGVWYEQYF. In nucleotides, the CDR3 is TGCGCCAGCAGCTTGGGGACAGGGGTTTGGTACGAGCAGTACTTC.

CDR3 sequence: CSARGVSGSSDTQYF. DNA for the CDR3: TGCAGTGCTAGGGGAGTCAGCGGGAGCTCAGATACGCAGTATTTT. V is TRBV20-1 and J is TRBJ2-3; 8 nucleotides line up with TRBD2. The CDR3 sequence is 15 residues long. CDR1 DFQATT and CDR2 SNEGSKA come from the germline V gene (reference sequence). Losses at the gene ends were 3 bases for V and 4 bases for J; bases not matched to a gene: 9.

In its sample, this clonotype was seen a few times. The CDR3 nucleotides read TGTGCCAGCTCACCACTTGGCGGTACAAGTGAAAAACTGTTTTTT. Protein product: CASSPLGGTSEKLFF. This rearrangement joins TRBV18 to TRBJ1-4; no clear D. The CDR3 runs to 15 residues. From germline, CDR1 is KGHSH and CDR2 LQKENI. With 1 base removed from V and 7 bases from J, the gap between germline ends came to 13 bases.

The gene calls are TRBV20-1 and TRBJ2-1; D may be TRBD2 (5 bases). The V and J ends lost 0 bases and 10 bases respectively, with 22 bases between them. CDR3 length equals 16 residues. The germline V gene has CDR1 DFQATT and CDR2 SNEGSKA (reference sequence). CDR3 sequence: CSARDRASPILLEQFF. CDR3 DNA sequence: TGCAGTGCTAGAGATCGGGCTAGCCCGATCCTCTTGGAGCAGTTCTTC.

This clonotype was seen ten or more times. V and J are TRBV7-9 and TRBJ2-1; 14 bases are a match to TRBD2. J lost 6 bases, V lost 2 bases, and 12 bases had no gene match. The CDR3 spans 19 residues. Germline CDR1 and CDR2: SEHNR and FQNEAQ (reference sequence). CDR3 in DNA: TGTGCCAGCAGCTTAAGGGTGATAGGGACTAGCGGGAGTCGCAATGAGCAGTTCTTC. Translation gives CASSLRVIGTSGSRNEQFF.

This clonotype was observed a few times. The V gene is TRBV6-1, the J gene TRBJ2-2; D gene ambiguous. This CDR3 has 15 amino acids. The germline gives CDR1 MNHNS, CDR2 SASEGT. Trimming cost V 4 bases and J 6 bases, with 15 bases left between them. The CDR3 loop is CASSAGSPVPGELFF. Written as DNA, the CDR3 is TGTGCCAGCAGTGCGGGCTCTCCCGTCCCCGGGGAGCTGTTTTTT.

There are a few counts of this clonotype. The chain employs TRBV12-3 or TRBV12-4 and TRBJ2-6; D tentatively reads TRBD1 or TRBD2 (6 bases each). This CDR3 has 17 residues. Trimming took 3 bases from V and 2 from J, leaving 14 bases between them. Here the CDR3 reads CASSFTQGGTGANVLTF. The CDR3, as DNA: TGTGCCAGCAGTTTTACTCAAGGGGGGACTGGGGCCAACGTCCTGACTTTC.

In its sample, this clonotype was seen many times. The chain is built from TRBV5-1 and TRBJ2-7; 8 bases are shared with TRBD2. J gave up 8 bases and V 0 bases, and 13 bases lay outside the gene matches. Looked up from germline, CDR1 is SGHRS and CDR2 is YFSETQ. The CDR3 totals 16 residues. CDR3 residues: CASSLVGASGSIKQYF. CDR3 DNA: TGCGCCAGCAGCTTGGTGGGAGCGAGCGGGAGTATCAAGCAGTACTTC.

This clonotype was counted many times. This chain uses TRBV30 with TRBJ1-5; D is possibly TRBD1 (5 bases). The germline V gene has CDR1 GTSNPN and CDR2 SVGIG (reference sequence). V lost 5 bases and J 2 bases, leaving 13 bases between the germline ends. The CDR3 is 14 amino acids. The CDR3 is CAWARGGGNQPQHF. The CDR3 region has the DNA TGTGCCTGGGCACGTGGGGGTGGCAATCAGCCCCAGCATTTT.